Below, 28 T cell receptor beta chains from the same sample are listed, as sequenced in a study of radiotherapy plus CTLA-4 blockade in lung cancer (dated by TCRdb to the late 2010s). Library method: the immunoSEQ multiplex PCR assay. Not all clones reach the TCRdb copy of this immuneACCESS table, which keeps in-frame sequences only. Checked studies attribute under half of the gap to unresolved V genes and leave the rest unexplained. In this sample the table shows under 110,000 clones, under 90% of which occur a single time. The ten biggest clones cover 2% to 3% of the sample. The starting material was peripheral blood, obtained from a patient treated with radiotherapy plus ipilimumab. The origin of the receptors is a human donor with non-small cell lung cancer that progressed on radiotherapy plus ipilimumab. Some clones in this sample may be carry-over from other donors' samples.

The count of this clone is one. In the same sample, other DNA sequences code for this CDR3. The chain has TRBV5-1 and TRBJ2-5, with no clear D. V shed 0 bases and J shed 1 base, with 4 bases lying between them. This CDR3 region has 13 residues. From germline, CDR1 is SGHRS and CDR2 YFSETQ. The CDR3 nucleotides read TGCGCCAGCAGCTTGGGGATCCAAGAGACCCAGTACTTC. This codes for CASSLGIQETQYF.

The chain joins TRBV5-4 to TRBJ2-3; 7 bases are a match to TRBD2. V dropped 1 base and J dropped 3; count of bases not matched to a gene: 2. The CDR3 spans 14 residues. Germline loops: CDR1 SGHNT, CDR2 YYREEE (reference sequence). The CDR3 loop reads CASSLKLATDTQYF. In nucleotides, the CDR3 is TGTGCCAGCAGCTTGAAACTAGCGACAGATACGCAGTATTTT. Based on the CDR3 plus reference TRBV5-4 and TRBJ2-3, the full variable domain is ETGVTQSPTHLIKTRGQQVTLRCSSQSGHNTVSWYQQALGQGPQFIFQYYREEENGRGNFPPRFSGLQFPNYSSELNVNALELDDSALYLCASSLKLATDTQYFGPGTRLTVL.

The V call is TRBV5-1, the J call TRBJ2-3; 14 bases map to TRBD2. CDR1 SGHRS and CDR2 YFSETQ come from the germline V gene. J was trimmed by 6 bases and V by 4 bases; bases with no gene match: 7. The CDR3 is 16 amino acids. CDR3 region: CASSVLTSGGEDTQYF. CDR3 nucleotide sequence: TGCGCCAGCAGCGTGCTGACTAGCGGGGGGGAGGATACGCAGTATTTT.

This sequence joins TRBV11-3 and TRBJ1-5; D is ambiguous. The V end lost 6 bases, the J end lost 0 bases, and 15 bases lay between the germline ends. CDR3 length: 16 residues. Germline CDR1 SGHNT, CDR2 YENEEA. CDR3 DNA: TGTGCCAGCAGTTCTGTCCGGTTTTATAGCAATCAGCCCCAGCATTTT. It translates to CASSSVRFYSNQPQHF.

This clone was seen a single time. This chain links TRBV15 with TRBJ2-2, with D perhaps matching TRBD1 (6 bases). Trimming removed 3 bases at V and 2 bases at J, with 13 bases between. The germline CDR1 and CDR2 sequences are LNHNV and YYDKDF (reference sequence). This CDR3 comprises 16 residues. CDR3 bases: TGTGCCACCAGCAGGTACGGGACAACAAACACCGGGGAGCTGTTTTTT. Encoded protein: CATSRYGTTNTGELFF. Drawing the rest from reference TRBV15 and TRBJ2-2, the complete variable domain is DAMVIQNPRYQVTQFGKPVTLSCSQTLNHNVMYWYQQKSSQAPKLLFHYYDKDFNNEADTPDNFQSRRPNTSFCFLDIRSPGLGDTAMYLCATSRYGTTNTGELFFGEGSRLTVL.

Concerning this clone: At the DNA level, this CDR3 is encoded by other sequences in the same sample as well. V and J are TRBV30 and TRBJ2-5; 7 nucleotides align to TRBD2. The CDR3 contains 15 residues. Trimming took 3 bases from V and 5 from J; bases not matched to a gene: 12. CDR1 GTSNPN and CDR2 SVGIG come from the germline V gene (reference sequence). CDR3 sequence reads: CAWRRLGGGRETQYF. The CDR3 DNA reads TGTGCCTGGAGGCGTCTGGGGGGGGGACGGGAGACCCAGTACTTC.

This chain uses TRBV7-2 with TRBJ2-7; 12 bases map to TRBD1. V was pared by 5 bases and J by 7 bases, with 9 bases of the junction left unmatched. The CDR3 contains 15 residues. Germline loops: CDR1 SGHTA, CDR2 FQGNSA. CDR3 nucleotides: TGTGCCAGCAGCCTTCGGCGGGACAGGGGGCTTGAGCAGTACTTC. This codes for CASSLRRDRGLEQYF.

V gene TRBV2 combines with J gene TRBJ2-3; 10 bases are shared with TRBD2. This CDR3 has 14 amino acids. Germline V gene sequence: CDR1 SNHLY, CDR2 FYNNEI. V shed 4 bases, J shed 6 bases, and the junction held 4 bases outside the gene matches. The CDR3: CASSVKRGGDTQYF. The CDR3, as DNA: TGTGCCAGCAGTGTCAAGCGGGGGGGGGATACGCAGTATTTT.

The chain links TRBV5-1 to TRBJ2-1, with D uncertain. The CDR3 has 14 amino acids. The V and J ends lost 4 bases and 2 bases respectively, with 10 bases between them. The germline CDR1 and CDR2 sequences are SGHRS and YFSETQ. The CDR3 region is CASSPVGPYNEQFF. The CDR3 nucleotides read TGCGCCAGCAGCCCCGTAGGGCCCTACAATGAGCAGTTCTTC.

The V call is TRBV6-5, the J call TRBJ1-4; D is perhaps TRBD1 (5 bases). Germline lookup yields CDR1 MNHEY and CDR2 SVGAGI. V was clipped by 0 bases and J by 8 bases, with 10 bases between them. The CDR3 is 14 amino acids. For the CDR3, the DNA is TGTGCCAGCAGTTACTCCAGGGTTCGGGAAAAACTGTTTTTT. This gives the protein CASSYSRVREKLFF.

The chain is built from TRBV6-5 and TRBJ1-5; the D gene is possibly TRBD1 (5 bases). The germline V and J ends were trimmed by 10 bases and 3 bases, with 16 bases remaining between them. The germline V gene has CDR1 MNHEY and CDR2 SVGAGI. This CDR3 is built from 14 residues. CDR3 region: CATRPGGPNQPQHF. CDR3 in DNA: TGTGCCACACGACCCGGGGGACCCAATCAGCCCCAGCATTTT.

The genes are TRBV6-1 and TRBJ1-4; 10 nucleotides align to TRBD1. With V trimmed by 3 bases and J by 7 bases, 8 bases remained unmatched. Germline V gives CDR1 MNHNS, CDR2 SASEGT. The CDR3 runs 16 residues. This CDR3 reads CASSESRDRGFEKLFF. CDR3 DNA sequence: TGTGCCAGCAGTGAGAGCCGGGACAGGGGCTTTGAAAAACTGTTTTTT.

This chain joins TRBV5-1 and TRBJ2-5; D gene unclear. The germline V gene has CDR1 SGHRS and CDR2 YFSETQ. The CDR3 has 13 amino acids. V was clipped by 1 base and J by 5 bases, with 9 bases between them. The CDR3 DNA is TGCGCCAGCAGCTTGTGGGCCCGGGAGACCCAGTACTTC. As protein: CASSLWARETQYF.

V usage is TRBV4-1 and J usage is TRBJ1-1, with a tentative D call TRBD1 (5 bases). V lost 5 bases and J 3 bases, leaving 19 bases between the germline ends. CDR3 length equals 16 residues. Germline V CDR1 and CDR2: MGHRA, YSYEKL. CDR3 in DNA: TGCGCCAGCAGCTCGAGTACGACGGGGCTTTACACTGAAGCTTTCTTT. Translation: CASSSSTTGLYTEAFF.

The V gene is TRBV7-9, the J gene TRBJ2-1; possibly TRBD1 for D (5 bases). Trimming removed 0 bases at V and 12 bases at J, with 12 bases between. The CDR3 has 13 amino acids. CDR1 is SEHNR and CDR2 is FQNEAQ in the germline V gene (reference sequence). The CDR3 protein is CASSLAPDQGQFF. CDR3 DNA: TGTGCCAGCAGCTTAGCGCCCGATCAGGGGCAGTTCTTC. The full variable domain, with the rest looked up from reference TRBV7-9 and TRBJ2-1, is DTGVSQNPRHKITKRGQNVTFRCDPISEHNRLYWYRQTLGQGPEFLTYFQNEAQLEKSRLLSDRFSAERPKGSFSTLEIQRTEQGDSAMYLCASSLAPDQGQFFGPGTRLTVL.

V is TRBV7-8 and J is TRBJ1-3, with D perhaps matching TRBD1 (5 bases). CDR1 and CDR2 (germline): SGHVS, FQNEAQ. The CDR3 totals 14 residues. V dropped 8 bases and J dropped 0 bases, with 11 bases sitting between them. This chain's CDR3 is CASLPTVSGNTIYF. CDR3 coding DNA: TGTGCCAGCTTACCGACAGTCTCTGGAAACACCATATATTTT.

The chain couples TRBV7-3 to TRBJ2-1, with 9 nucleotides matching TRBD1. Germline CDR1 and CDR2: SGHTA and FQGTGA. With 5 bases clipped from V and 6 bases from J, the junction kept 14 bases outside the gene matches. The CDR3 has 17 residues. Here the CDR3 reads CASSTTPGTGLANEQFF. DNA for the CDR3: TGTGCCAGCAGCACCACCCCCGGGACAGGGCTTGCCAATGAGCAGTTCTTC.

The chain employs TRBV18 and TRBJ2-7, with D perhaps matching TRBD1 (6 bases). Trimming cost V 7 bases and J 2 bases, with 15 bases left between them. The CDR3 is made up of 14 amino acids. Germline V gene data show CDR1 as KGHSH and CDR2 as LQKENI. The CDR3 bases are TGTGCCAGCTTCGACAAAGGGGGTCCCTACGAGCAGTACTTC. Translated, it gives CASFDKGGPYEQYF.

V gene TRBV7-3 combines with J gene TRBJ1-1, with D unresolved. Per the germline V gene, CDR1 is SGHTA and CDR2 is FQGTGA. The length of the CDR3 is 14 residues. The ends were cut back, 5 bases at V and 1 base at J, with 11 bases in the middle. The CDR3: CASSLDPGNTEAFF. Written as DNA, the CDR3 is TGTGCCAGCAGCCTAGATCCAGGGAACACTGAAGCTTTCTTT.

V and J are TRBV19 and TRBJ2-7, with 10 bases identical to TRBD2. Germline V lookup: CDR1 LNHDA, CDR2 SQIVND (reference sequence). V shed 3 bases and J 6 bases; nucleotides not matched to a gene: 5. CDR3 size: 14 residues. The DNA of the CDR3 is TGTGCCAGTAGTATTTCTAGCGGGGGAAGCGAGCAGTACTTC. Its translation: CASSISSGGSEQYF.

The chain links TRBV7-2 to TRBJ2-1; TRBD2 agrees at 11 bases. CDR1 and CDR2 (germline): SGHTA, FQGNSA. CDR3 length: 14 residues. After removal of 3 bases from V and 12 bases from J, the junction contained 7 bases not matched to a gene. CDR3 nucleotide sequence: TGTGCCAGCAGCTTGAGAACTAGCGGGGGTTGGCAGTTCTTC. This sequence encodes CASSLRTSGGWQFF.

The rearrangement links TRBV19 to TRBJ2-7, with TRBD1 identical over 9 bases. Germline trimming cut 5 bases from V and 4 bases from J; bases unmatched to any gene: 6. Germline values: CDR1 LNHDA, CDR2 SQIVND (reference sequence). This CDR3 spans 14 amino acids. The CDR3 nucleotides are TGTGCCAGTAGTTTCACAGGGGGCTCGTACGAGCAGTACTTC. Translated, it gives CASSFTGGSYEQYF.

The chain is built from TRBV29-1 and TRBJ2-5; 7 bases match TRBD1. There are 11 residues in the CDR3. V lost 6 bases to trimming and J lost 5 bases; unmatched junction nucleotides: 3. CDR1 is SQVTM and CDR2 is ANQGSEA in the germline V gene. The CDR3 spells CSVTGFETQYF. The CDR3, as DNA: TGCAGCGTGACAGGGTTTGAGACCCAGTACTTC.

V and J are TRBV5-1 and TRBJ1-1; 12 bases align to TRBD1. The germline V gene has CDR1 SGHRS and CDR2 YFSETQ. V was pared by 4 bases and J by 2 bases, with 3 bases of the junction left unmatched. The CDR3 runs to 15 residues. CDR3 sequence: CASSRGQGANTEAFF. In DNA form, the CDR3 reads TGCGCCAGCAGCCGGGGACAGGGGGCCAACACTGAAGCTTTCTTT. Full variable domain (rest looked up from reference TRBV5-1 and TRBJ1-1): KAGVTQTPRYLIKTRGQQVTLSCSPISGHRSVSWYQQTPGQGLQFLFEYFSETQRNKGNFPGRFSGRQFSNSRSEMNVSTLELGDSALYLCASSRGQGANTEAFFGQGTRLTVV.

The chain employs TRBV4-1 and TRBJ2-7; weak D call: TRBD2 (5 bases). This CDR3 is built from 14 residues. Trimming left V 6 bases short and J 0 bases short, with 12 bases between. Germline V lookup: CDR1 MGHRA, CDR2 YSYEKL. CDR3 in amino acids: CASRLATFSYEQYF. Written as DNA, the CDR3 is TGCGCCAGCAGATTAGCGACCTTCTCCTACGAGCAGTACTTC.

The V and J genes are TRBV11-2 and TRBJ2-7; the match to TRBD2 covers 9 bases. CDR3 length equals 17 residues. After removal of 2 bases from V and 1 base from J, the junction contained 9 bases not matched to a gene. Germline loops: CDR1 SGHAT, CDR2 FQNNGV. CDR3 region: CASSLYRSSGKSYEQYF. CDR3 in DNA: TGTGCCAGCAGCTTATATCGGTCTAGCGGGAAATCCTACGAGCAGTACTTC.

In DNA form, the CDR3 reads TGCGCCAGCAGCAGCTACCAAGAGACCCAGTACTTC. It is translated as CASSSYQETQYF. The V call is TRBV5-1, the J call TRBJ2-5, with D unclear. Germline V gene lookup returns CDR1 SGHRS and CDR2 YFSETQ. V was cut by 4 bases and J by 0 bases, with 4 bases left in between. The CDR3 extends over 12 amino acids. Looking up the rest from reference TRBV5-1 and TRBJ2-5 gives the full variable domain: KAGVTQTPRYLIKTRGQQVTLSCSPISGHRSVSWYQQTPGQGLQFLFEYFSETQRNKGNFPGRFSGRQFSNSRSEMNVSTLELGDSALYLCASSSYQETQYFGPGTRLLVL.

This clone was observed a few times. V is TRBV18 and J is TRBJ1-4, with no clear D. The germline CDR1 and CDR2 sequences are KGHSH and LQKENI. This CDR3 is built from 15 residues. Trimming removed 4 bases from V and 4 bases from J, with 13 bases in between. DNA for the CDR3: TGTGCCAGCTCACTAACAGCAAAAGTTAATGAAAAACTGTTTTTT. It specifies CASSLTAKVNEKLFF.